The rows below give T cell receptor beta chains drawn from one sample of a study of T cell changes during pregnancy in multiple sclerosis. Profiled with immunoSEQ multiplex PCR; TCRdb holds only in-frame clones, not every one. The sample lists approximately 60,000 clones; about 90% were seen once. The specimen comprised peripheral blood, sampled in the second trimester of pregnancy. The source of these receptors is a female donor in good health, enrolled as a control in a pregnancy study. The CDR3 runs from the conserved cysteine through the conserved F or W. Each record gives: D gene, clone size, J gene, V gene, CDR3 DNA, CDR3 protein. A D gene is named only where the DNA matches it firmly. Part of the rows lack a size; the others show once, few, many or a class for expanded clones.

D gene: NA; clone size: NA; J gene: TRBJ1-5; V gene: TRBV9; CDR3 DNA: TGTGCCAGCAGCGTAGAGGGAGGGTCGATTCAGCCCCAGCATTTT; CDR3 protein: CASSVEGGSIQPQHF
D gene: TRBD2; clone size: once; J gene: TRBJ2-2; V gene: TRBV19; CDR3 DNA: TGTGCCAGTAGTAGCCCCCCCGGGACTAGCGGACTCACCGGGGAGCTGTTTTTT; CDR3 protein: CASSSPPGTSGLTGELFF
D gene: TRBD1; clone size: NA; J gene: TRBJ1-4; V gene: TRBV28; CDR3 DNA: TGTGCCAGCAGTTCCGGGACAGATTTTGAAAAACTGTTTTTT; CDR3 protein: CASSSGTDFEKLFF
D gene: TRBD2; clone size: NA; J gene: TRBJ2-1; V gene: TRBV27; CDR3 DNA: TGTGCCAGCAGCCGGTACCTAGCGGGACTCTACAATGAGCAGTTCTTC; CDR3 protein: CASSRYLAGLYNEQFF
D gene: TRBD2; clone size: NA; J gene: TRBJ2-5; V gene: TRBV7-9; CDR3 DNA: TGTGCCAGCAGCTCGGGACTAGCGGGAGGTTCAGAGACCCAGTACTTC; CDR3 protein: CASSSGLAGGSETQYF
D gene: TRBD2; clone size: NA; J gene: TRBJ2-5; V gene: TRBV19; CDR3 DNA: TGTGCCAGTAAGGGAATAGCGGGGGCCTATCAAGAGACCCAGTACTTC; CDR3 protein: CASKGIAGAYQETQYF
D gene: NA; clone size: NA; J gene: TRBJ1-3; V gene: TRBV19; CDR3 DNA: TGTGCCATTGGGGGCGCCTCTGGAAACACCATATATTTT; CDR3 protein: CAIGGASGNTIYF
D gene: NA; clone size: NA; J gene: TRBJ2-3; V gene: TRBV10-3; CDR3 DNA: TGTGCCATCGGGGGGACCCGGGAAGGGACAGATACGCAGTATTTT; CDR3 protein: CAIGGTREGTDTQYF
D gene: TRBD1; clone size: NA; J gene: TRBJ1-2; V gene: TRBV29-1; CDR3 DNA: TGCAGCATCACAATACCGGGACAGGGATTTATCAACTATGGCTACACCTTC; CDR3 protein: CSITIPGQGFINYGYTF
D gene: TRBD2; clone size: once; J gene: TRBJ2-2; V gene: TRBV28; CDR3 DNA: TGTGCCAGCCGAAAGCGGGGGATAATTAACACCGGGGAGCTGTTTTTT; CDR3 protein: CASRKRGIINTGELFF
D gene: TRBD2; clone size: NA; J gene: TRBJ2-7; V gene: TRBV6-5; CDR3 DNA: TGTGCCAGCAGCCGTAGCGGGACCCTAATAGAGCAGTACTTC; CDR3 protein: CASSRSGTLIEQYF
D gene: NA; clone size: NA; J gene: TRBJ2-4; V gene: TRBV28; CDR3 DNA: TGTGCCAGCAGTCCCCGACAGGCCAAAAACATTCAGTACTTC; CDR3 protein: CASSPRQAKNIQYF
D gene: TRBD2; clone size: NA; J gene: TRBJ2-5; V gene: TRBV9; CDR3 DNA: TGTGCCAGCAGCGCGGGACTAGCGGGAGGGGAGGAGACCCAGTACTTC; CDR3 protein: CASSAGLAGGEETQYF
D gene: NA; clone size: NA; J gene: TRBJ2-7; V gene: TRBV4-1; CDR3 DNA: TGCGCCAGCAGCCAAGTAGAGATCGGACCCGGAGGAGCCTACGAGCAGTACTTC; CDR3 protein: CASSQVEIGPGGAYEQYF
D gene: NA; clone size: NA; J gene: TRBJ2-3; V gene: TRBV5-1; CDR3 DNA: TGCGCCAGCAGCTTTCTCGTACTTTCTCCGGCCAGGGCGGATACGCAGTATTTT; CDR3 protein: CASSFLVLSPARADTQYF
D gene: NA; clone size: NA; J gene: TRBJ1-6; V gene: TRBV6-5; CDR3 DNA: TGTGCCAGCAGTTACGGGTCGTTGGGCAATTCACCCCTCCACTTT; CDR3 protein: CASSYGSLGNSPLHF
D gene: TRBD1; clone size: NA; J gene: TRBJ2-7; V gene: TRBV6-5; CDR3 DNA: TGTGCCAGCAGTTACGACAGGGCAACCTACGAGCAGTACTTC; CDR3 protein: CASSYDRATYEQYF
D gene: TRBD1; clone size: NA; J gene: TRBJ2-7; V gene: TRBV20-1; CDR3 DNA: TGCAGTGCTAGAGAGGACAGGGAGCAGTACTTC; CDR3 protein: CSAREDREQYF
D gene: TRBD2; clone size: few; J gene: TRBJ2-1; V gene: TRBV4-3; CDR3 DNA: TGCGCCAGCAGCCAGCGACTAGCGGACTACAATGAGCAGTTCTTC; CDR3 protein: CASSQRLADYNEQFF
D gene: NA; clone size: NA; J gene: TRBJ1-3; V gene: TRBV11-3; CDR3 DNA: TGTGCCAGCAGCTTACAGGGTGGAAACACCATATATTTT; CDR3 protein: CASSLQGGNTIYF